This T cell receptor (beta chain) was sequenced for a study of cytotoxic CD8 clonotypes in ibrutinib-treated CLL. Study-wide context: It was after a median roughly 13 months of treatment, range 6 to 36, that response samples were taken. The sample average was 255,043 productive templates and fewer than 95,000 productive rearrangements. Study outcomes and limitations: Few clonotypes were public, and these shrank or held steady under treatment. The study found clonality rose at ibrutinib response, then fell toward baseline at progression.

This CDR3 contains 14 residues. With 5 bases removed from V and 3 bases from J, the gap between germline ends came to 13 bases. Germline-derived CDR1 and CDR2 are MNHEY and SMNVEV (reference sequence). Repertoires were generated with immunoSEQ multiplex PCR, while TCRdb's copy carries only in-frame clones and drops some. Of tens of thousands of clones listed, about 82% are singletons. Comments on this clone: What it recognizes is unknown.

This sequence joins TRBV27 and TRBJ2-5; possibly TRBD2 for D (6 bases). The clonotype originates from a human donor with chronic lymphocytic leukemia. Sequences were derived from PBMCs, sampled before ibrutinib treatment. CDR3 in DNA: TGTGCCAGCAGTCATGGACTACCCAAAGAGACCCAGTACTTC. Translated: CASSHGLPKETQYF.